This TCR beta chain was observed in a study of blood T cell repertoires in COVID-19. As for the study in general: Acute and convalescent COVID-19 samples came from the United States, Italy and Spain. Sources were T cells, B-cell-depleted T cells, or PBMCs; the material itself was cDNA or gDNA.

The table came from immunoSEQ multiplex PCR; TCRdb's copy has only in-frame clones and leaves some out. Of just under 40,000 clones in the sample, 70% to 80% were seen once. Trimming took off 0 bases at V and 7 bases at J, with 19 bases between the two ends. The CDR3 extends over 17 amino acids. Germline loops: CDR1 MNHEY, CDR2 SVGEGT. The chain links TRBV6-2 or TRBV6-3 to TRBJ2-1; D possibly corresponds to TRBD2 (5 bases). The TCR originated in a man between 70 and 80 years old with acute or convalescent COVID-19. The sequencing sample was made of peripheral blood. The CDR3 loop is CASSYSSIPPWENEQFF. In DNA, the CDR3 is TGTGCCAGCAGTTACTCTTCCATCCCTCCGTGGGAGAATGAGCAGTTCTTC.